This is a list of T cell receptor beta chains from one sample in a study of OX40 agonist ivuxolimab in advanced cancers. Clones were sequenced by immunoSEQ multiplex PCR, and TCRdb holds only the in-frame ones, with some missing. The profile shows more than 20,000 clones, 70% to 85% of them singletons. The sequencing here drew on CD4+ or CD8+ T cells sorted from blood, taken in a trial of the OX40 agonist ivuxolimab. The receptors derive from an adult with an advanced solid tumor such as melanoma, head and neck, liver or kidney cancer. Each CDR3 is given with its conserved first and last residue. The D gene is left open where the match is weak. The listing skips clone size in some rows; elsewhere it reads once, few, many or a size class.

d_gene,abundance,v_gene,j_gene,CDR3nt,CDR3aa
TRBD1,-,TRBV7-8,TRBJ1-1,TGTGCCAGCAGGCTAGGGACAGGGCTATTCGCTGAAGCTTTCTTT,CASRLGTGLFAEAFF
TRBD1,-,TRBV5-1,TRBJ2-7,TGCGCCAGCAGCGCCCCGGGACAGGGGACCTACGAGCAGTACTTC,CASSAPGQGTYEQYF
-,-,TRBV7-3,TRBJ2-7,TGTGCCAGCAGCCCCCTGGGCCATAACTCCTACGAGCAGTACTTC,CASSPLGHNSYEQYF
-,few,TRBV11-2,TRBJ2-5,TGTGCCAGCAGCTTAGGTTGGACGGCTCAAGAGACCCAGTACTTC,CASSLGWTAQETQYF
-,-,TRBV7-8,TRBJ2-1,TGTGCCAGCAGCTTAGCCATGGGGGAGGCCTACAATGAGCAGTTCTTC,CASSLAMGEAYNEQFF
-,-,TRBV6-5,TRBJ1-1,TGTGCCAGCAGCTCGGGTGTGAGGTTTGAAGCTTTCTTT,CASSSGVRFEAFF
-,-,TRBV7-9,TRBJ1-2,TGTGCCAGCAGCCGCCGGGATTTCTATGGCTACACCTTC,CASSRRDFYGYTF
-,-,TRBV7-9,TRBJ1-1,TGTGCCAGCAGCTTAAACCGGGCGGAGAACACTGAAGCTTTCTTT,CASSLNRAENTEAFF
-,-,TRBV6-5,TRBJ2-3,TGTGCCAGCAGTTTTGACCCTTCAGATACGCAGTATTTT,CASSFDPSDTQYF
-,-,TRBV9,TRBJ2-2,TGTGCCAGCAGCGTAATAAGCACCAGACTCAACACCGGGGAGCTGTTTTTT,CASSVISTRLNTGELFF
TRBD1,-,TRBV11-3,TRBJ2-2,TGTGCCAGCAGCTCAGGGGGTCTAGCGAACACCGGGGAGCTGTTTTTT,CASSSGGLANTGELFF
-,-,TRBV5-1,TRBJ2-1,TGCGCCAGCAGGTGGGGGGGCGCAGGCAATGAGCAGTTCTTC,CASRWGGAGNEQFF
-,-,TRBV28,TRBJ2-1,TGTGCCAGCACAGTACTAGCTGGCTACAATGAGCAGTTCTTC,CASTVLAGYNEQFF
TRBD2,-,TRBV6-6,TRBJ2-1,TGTGCCAGCAGCACGGGACTAGCCCCCCATCAGCAGTTCTTC,CASSTGLAPHQQFF
-,few,TRBV13,TRBJ2-3,TGTGCCAGCAGCCGCACAGATACGCAGTATTTT,CASSRTDTQYF
-,once,TRBV7-2,TRBJ2-7,TGTGCCAGCAGCTTAGACAGATCCTACGAGCAGTACTTC,CASSLDRSYEQYF
TRBD2,once,TRBV5-4,TRBJ2-2,TGTGCCAGCAGCTCCCTGGGACTAGCGGACACCGGGGAGCTGTTTTTT,CASSSLGLADTGELFF
TRBD2,once,TRBV29-1,TRBJ2-5,TGCAGCGCCGGCGGGGGGCGGCTTGGTTTAGAGACCCAGTACTTC,CSAGGGRLGLETQYF
-,-,TRBV7-7,TRBJ1-3,TGTGCCAGCAGCCCTCGTCCCGTTGGGAGTACAGGAAACACCATATATTTT,CASSPRPVGSTGNTIYF
-,-,TRBV5-6,TRBJ2-7,TGTGCCAGCGCCCTCAGGGGAAGCTCCTACGAGCAGTACTTC,CASALRGSSYEQYF
-,-,TRBV7-2,TRBJ1-2,TGTGCCAGCAGCCCGCTTCGGGCTGGAGGCTACACCTTC,CASSPLRAGGYTF
-,-,TRBV28,TRBJ2-7,TGTGCCAGCAGTCCCTCCTTGGGGGGCGCTGGGGGGGAGCAGTACTTC,CASSPSLGGAGGEQYF
-,-,TRBV5-4,TRBJ1-1,TGTGCCAGCAGCTTTCGCGGGGGGGCTTTCACTGAAGCTTTCTTT,CASSFRGGAFTEAFF
-,-,TRBV7-6,TRBJ2-2,TGTGCCAGCACCCCGACGATCCGGGGCGGGGAGCTGTTTTTT,CASTPTIRGGELFF